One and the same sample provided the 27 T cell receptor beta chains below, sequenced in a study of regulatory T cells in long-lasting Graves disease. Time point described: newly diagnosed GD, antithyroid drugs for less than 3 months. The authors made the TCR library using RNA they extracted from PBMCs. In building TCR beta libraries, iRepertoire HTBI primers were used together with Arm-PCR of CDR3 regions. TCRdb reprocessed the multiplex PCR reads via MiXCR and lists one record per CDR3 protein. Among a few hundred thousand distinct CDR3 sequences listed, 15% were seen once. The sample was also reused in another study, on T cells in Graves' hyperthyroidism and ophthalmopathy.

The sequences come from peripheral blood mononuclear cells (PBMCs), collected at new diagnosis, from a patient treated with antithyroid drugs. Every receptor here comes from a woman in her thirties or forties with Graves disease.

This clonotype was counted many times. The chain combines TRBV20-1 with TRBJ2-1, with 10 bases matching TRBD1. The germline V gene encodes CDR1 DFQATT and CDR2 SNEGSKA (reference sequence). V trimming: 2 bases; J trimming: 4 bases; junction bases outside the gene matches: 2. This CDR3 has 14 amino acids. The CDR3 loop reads CSARSGQGYNEQFF. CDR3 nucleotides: TGCAGTGCTAGATCGGGACAGGGGTACAATGAGCAGTTCTTC.

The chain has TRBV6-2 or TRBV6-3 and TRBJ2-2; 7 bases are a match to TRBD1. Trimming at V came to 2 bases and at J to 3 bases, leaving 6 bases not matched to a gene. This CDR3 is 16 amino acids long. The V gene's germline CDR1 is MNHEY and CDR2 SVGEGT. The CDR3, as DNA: TGTGCCAGCAGTTACACCCCTGGACAGGACACCGGGGAGCTGTTTTTT. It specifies CASSYTPGQDTGELFF.

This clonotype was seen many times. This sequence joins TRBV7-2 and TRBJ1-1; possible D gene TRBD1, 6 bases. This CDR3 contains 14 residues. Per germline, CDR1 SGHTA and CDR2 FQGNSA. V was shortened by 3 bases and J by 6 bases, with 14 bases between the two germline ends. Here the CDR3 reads CASSFQGTAAEAFF. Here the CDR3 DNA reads TGTGCCAGCAGCTTTCAGGGGACCGCGGCTGAAGCTTTCTTT.

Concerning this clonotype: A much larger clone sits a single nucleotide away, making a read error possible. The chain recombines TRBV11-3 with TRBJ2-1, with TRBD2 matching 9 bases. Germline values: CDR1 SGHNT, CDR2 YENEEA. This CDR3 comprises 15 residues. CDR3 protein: CAISSSRAGGDEQFF. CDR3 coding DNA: TGTGCCATCAGCTCATCCCGGGCGGGAGGGGATGAGCAGTTCTTC.

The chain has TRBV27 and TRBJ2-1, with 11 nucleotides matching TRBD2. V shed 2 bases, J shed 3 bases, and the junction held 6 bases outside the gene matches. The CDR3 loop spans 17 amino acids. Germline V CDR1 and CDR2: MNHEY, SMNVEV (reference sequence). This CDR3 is CASSLRGTSGLYNEQFF. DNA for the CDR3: TGTGCCAGCAGTTTAAGGGGGACTAGCGGCCTCTACAATGAGCAGTTCTTC.

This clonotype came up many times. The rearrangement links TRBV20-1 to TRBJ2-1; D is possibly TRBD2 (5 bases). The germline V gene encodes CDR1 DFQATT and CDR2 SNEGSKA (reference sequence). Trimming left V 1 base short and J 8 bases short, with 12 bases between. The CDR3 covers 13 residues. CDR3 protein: CSARGTLDYEQFF. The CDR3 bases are TGCAGTGCTAGAGGTACACTAGATTATGAGCAGTTCTTC.

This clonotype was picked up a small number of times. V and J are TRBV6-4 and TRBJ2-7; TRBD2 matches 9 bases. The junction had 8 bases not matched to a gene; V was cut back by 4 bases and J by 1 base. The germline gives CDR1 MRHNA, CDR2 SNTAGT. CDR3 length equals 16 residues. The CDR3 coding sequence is TGTGCCAGCAGTGCCCGGCGACTAGCGGAGTCCTACGAGCAGTACTTC. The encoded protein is CASSARRLAESYEQYF.

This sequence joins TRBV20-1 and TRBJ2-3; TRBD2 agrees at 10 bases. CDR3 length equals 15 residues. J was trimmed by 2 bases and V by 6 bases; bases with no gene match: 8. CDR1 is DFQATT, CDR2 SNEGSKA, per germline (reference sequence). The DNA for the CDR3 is TGCAGTGCGCCCCCCACTAGCGGGAACACAGATACGCAGTATTTT. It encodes CSAPPTSGNTDTQYF.

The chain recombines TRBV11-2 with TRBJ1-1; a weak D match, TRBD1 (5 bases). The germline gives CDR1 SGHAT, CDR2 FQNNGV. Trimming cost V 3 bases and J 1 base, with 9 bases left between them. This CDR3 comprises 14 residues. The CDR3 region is CASSLTERNTEAFF. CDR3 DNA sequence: TGTGCCAGCAGCTTGACAGAGAGGAACACTGAAGCTTTCTTT.

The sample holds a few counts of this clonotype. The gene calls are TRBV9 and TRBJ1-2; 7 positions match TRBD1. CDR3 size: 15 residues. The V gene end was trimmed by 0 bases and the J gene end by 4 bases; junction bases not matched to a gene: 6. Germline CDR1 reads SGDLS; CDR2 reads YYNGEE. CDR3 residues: CASSVARDSSYGYTF. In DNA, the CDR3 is TGTGCCAGCAGCGTAGCTAGGGACAGCTCCTATGGCTACACCTTC.

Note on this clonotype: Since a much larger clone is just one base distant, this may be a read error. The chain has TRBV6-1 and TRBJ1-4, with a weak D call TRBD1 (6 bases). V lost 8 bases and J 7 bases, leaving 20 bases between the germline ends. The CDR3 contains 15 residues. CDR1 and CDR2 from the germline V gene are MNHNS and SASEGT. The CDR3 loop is CASGPDRSRGEKLFF. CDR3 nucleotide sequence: TGTGCCAGCGGTCCCGACAGGTCCCGAGGTGAAAAACTGTTTTTT.

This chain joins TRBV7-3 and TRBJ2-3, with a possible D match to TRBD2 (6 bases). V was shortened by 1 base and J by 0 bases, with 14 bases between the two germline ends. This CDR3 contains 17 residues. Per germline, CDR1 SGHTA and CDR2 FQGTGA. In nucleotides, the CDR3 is TGTGCCAGCAGCTTAAAGGGGCGGGACCCTAGCACAGATACGCAGTATTTT. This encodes CASSLKGRDPSTDTQYF.

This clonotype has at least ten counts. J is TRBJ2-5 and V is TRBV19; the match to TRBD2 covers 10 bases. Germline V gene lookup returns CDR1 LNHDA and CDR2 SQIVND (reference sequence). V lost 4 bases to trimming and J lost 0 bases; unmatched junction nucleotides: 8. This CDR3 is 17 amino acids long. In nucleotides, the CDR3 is TGTGCCAGTAGTACAGGACTAGCGGAAAGCTACCAAGAGACCCAGTACTTC. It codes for CASSTGLAESYQETQYF.

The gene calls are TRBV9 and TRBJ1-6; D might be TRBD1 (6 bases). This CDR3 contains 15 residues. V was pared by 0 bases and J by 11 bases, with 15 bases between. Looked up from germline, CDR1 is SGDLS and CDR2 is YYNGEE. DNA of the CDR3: TGTGCCAGCAGCGTAGCCGCTGACAGGAGTACACCCCTCCACTTT. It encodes CASSVAADRSTPLHF.

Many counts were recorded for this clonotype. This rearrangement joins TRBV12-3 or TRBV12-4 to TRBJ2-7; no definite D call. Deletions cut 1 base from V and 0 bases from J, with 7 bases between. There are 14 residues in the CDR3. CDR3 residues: CASSLDQSSYEQYF. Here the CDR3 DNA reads TGTGCCAGCAGTTTAGACCAGAGCTCCTACGAGCAGTACTTC.

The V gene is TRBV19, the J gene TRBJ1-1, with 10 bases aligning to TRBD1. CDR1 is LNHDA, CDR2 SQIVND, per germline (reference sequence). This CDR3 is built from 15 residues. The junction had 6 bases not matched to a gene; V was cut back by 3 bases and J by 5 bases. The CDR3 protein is CASSMRTGGSTEAFF. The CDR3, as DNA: TGTGCCAGTAGTATGCGGACAGGGGGAAGTACTGAAGCTTTCTTT.

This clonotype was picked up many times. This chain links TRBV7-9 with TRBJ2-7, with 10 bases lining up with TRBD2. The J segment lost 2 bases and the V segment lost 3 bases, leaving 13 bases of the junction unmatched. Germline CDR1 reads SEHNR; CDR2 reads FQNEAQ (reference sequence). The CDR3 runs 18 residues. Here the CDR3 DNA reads TGTGCCAGCAGCTTCAACCCAGCGGGAGGGCGGGGCGCCTACGAGCAGTACTTC. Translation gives CASSFNPAGGRGAYEQYF.

This chain's CDR3 is CAISPERSEAFF. CDR3 bases: TGTGCCATCAGTCCGGAGCGGTCTGAAGCTTTCTTT. This chain uses TRBV10-3 with TRBJ1-1, with D unclear. The ends were cut back, 5 bases at V and 6 bases at J, with 10 bases in the middle. CDR3 length: 12 residues. Germline CDR1 and CDR2: ENHRY and SYGVKD.

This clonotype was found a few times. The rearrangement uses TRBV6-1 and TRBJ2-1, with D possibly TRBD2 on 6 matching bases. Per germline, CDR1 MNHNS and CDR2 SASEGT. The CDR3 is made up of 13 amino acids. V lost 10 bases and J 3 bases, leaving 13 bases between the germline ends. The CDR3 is CAIGRGYYNEQFF. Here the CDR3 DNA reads TGTGCCATCGGGAGAGGCTACTACAATGAGCAGTTCTTC.

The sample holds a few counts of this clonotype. The CDR3 DNA follows: TGTGCCAGCAGCACCATGGCAGGGCTCCGGTCCGGGGAGCTGTTTTTT. Its translation: CASSTMAGLRSGELFF. The chain uses TRBV5-6 and TRBJ2-2; TRBD1 is a possible D gene (5 bases). There are 16 residues in the CDR3. The V gene's germline CDR1 is SGHDT and CDR2 YYEEEE. The germline V and J ends were trimmed by 4 bases and 6 bases, with 19 bases remaining between them.

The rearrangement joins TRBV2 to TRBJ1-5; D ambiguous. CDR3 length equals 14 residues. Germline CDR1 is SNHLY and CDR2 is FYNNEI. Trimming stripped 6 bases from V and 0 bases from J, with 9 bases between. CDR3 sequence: CASSQASSNQPQHF. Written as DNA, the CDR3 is TGTGCCAGCAGCCAAGCTAGTAGCAATCAGCCCCAGCATTTT.

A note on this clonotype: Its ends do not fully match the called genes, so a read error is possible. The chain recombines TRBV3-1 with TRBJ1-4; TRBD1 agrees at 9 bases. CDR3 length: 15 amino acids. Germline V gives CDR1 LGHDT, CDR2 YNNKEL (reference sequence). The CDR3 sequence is CASSQTGQGSEKLSF. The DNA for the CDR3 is TGTGCCAGCAGCCAAACGGGACAGGGTTCGGAAAAACTGTCTTTT.

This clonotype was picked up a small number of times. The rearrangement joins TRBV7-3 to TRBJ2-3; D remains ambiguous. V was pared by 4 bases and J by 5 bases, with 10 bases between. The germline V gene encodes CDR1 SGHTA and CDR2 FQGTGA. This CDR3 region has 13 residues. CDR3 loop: CASSYVTEDTQYF. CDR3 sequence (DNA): TGTGCCAGCAGCTATGTCACAGAAGATACGCAGTATTTT.

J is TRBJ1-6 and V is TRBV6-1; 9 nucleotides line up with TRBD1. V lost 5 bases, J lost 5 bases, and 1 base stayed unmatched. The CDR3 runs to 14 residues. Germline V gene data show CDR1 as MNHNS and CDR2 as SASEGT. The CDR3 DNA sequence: TGTGCCAGCAGTCGGACAGGGGATAATTCACCCCTCCACTTT. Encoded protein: CASSRTGDNSPLHF.

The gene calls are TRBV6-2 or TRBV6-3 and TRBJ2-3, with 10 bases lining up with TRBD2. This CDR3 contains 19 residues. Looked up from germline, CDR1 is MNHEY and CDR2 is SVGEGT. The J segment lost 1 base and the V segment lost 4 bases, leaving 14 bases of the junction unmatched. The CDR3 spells CASSFGGVSGRFGTDTQYF. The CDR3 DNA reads TGTGCCAGCAGTTTCGGGGGTGTTAGCGGGAGGTTTGGCACAGATACGCAGTATTTT.

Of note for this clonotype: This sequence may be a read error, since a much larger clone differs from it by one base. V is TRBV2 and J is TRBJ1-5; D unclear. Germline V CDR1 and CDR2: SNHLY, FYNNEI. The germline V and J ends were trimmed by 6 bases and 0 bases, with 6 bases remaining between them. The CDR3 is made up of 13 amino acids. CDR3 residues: CASSAYSNQPQHF. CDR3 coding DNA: TGTGCCAGCAGCGCATATAGCAATCAGCCCCAGCATTTT.

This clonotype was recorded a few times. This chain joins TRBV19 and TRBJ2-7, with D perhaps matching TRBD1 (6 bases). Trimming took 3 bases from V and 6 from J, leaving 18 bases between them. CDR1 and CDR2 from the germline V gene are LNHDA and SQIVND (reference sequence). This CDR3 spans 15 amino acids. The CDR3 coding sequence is TGTGCCAGTAGTATTTCTCAGGGCCCAGGGGCCGAGCAGTACTTC. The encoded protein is CASSISQGPGAEQYF.